These T cell receptor beta chains were read from a single sample in a study of cytomegalovirus exposure and HLA in healthy donors. Sequenced by immunoSEQ multiplex PCR; TCRdb stores in-frame clones only, minus some. The sample gives some 95,000 clones, roughly 74% of which show up once; more than 15% is in the top ten. The sample was PBMCs. The receptors originated from a young woman in good health and CMV-seropositive. Both conserved end residues are part of each CDR3. Fields, in order: clone size, D gene, V gene, J gene, CDR3 DNA, CDR3 protein. The D gene is left open where the match is weak. Size values are once, few and many counts, or a class for expanded clones, and some rows have none.

clone size: .; D gene: TRBD2; V gene: TRBV29-1; J gene: TRBJ2-5; CDR3 DNA: TGCAGCGCTCGGGGGGGCTGGGGAGAGACCCAGTACTTC; CDR3 protein: CSARGGWGETQYF
clone size: .; D gene: TRBD1; V gene: TRBV5-1; J gene: TRBJ1-2; CDR3 DNA: TGCGCCAGCAGCCGGGACAGAATCTATGGCTACACCTTC; CDR3 protein: CASSRDRIYGYTF
clone size: .; D gene: TRBD2; V gene: TRBV5-1; J gene: TRBJ2-1; CDR3 DNA: TGCGCCAGCAGCTCTGGACTAGCGGGAATCAATGAGCAGTTCTTC; CDR3 protein: CASSSGLAGINEQFF
clone size: few; D gene: TRBD1; V gene: TRBV9; J gene: TRBJ1-3; CDR3 DNA: TGTGCCAGCATCGAGGGACAGGGGGCTGGAAACACCATATATTTT; CDR3 protein: CASIEGQGAGNTIYF
clone size: .; D gene: .; V gene: TRBV5-8; J gene: TRBJ2-6; CDR3 DNA: TGTGCCGGGCGGGTGGTTCCGGCCAACGTCCTGACTTTC; CDR3 protein: CAGRVVPANVLTF
clone size: .; D gene: .; V gene: TRBV7-2; J gene: TRBJ2-5; CDR3 DNA: TGTGCCAGCAGCTTCCAGATCCAAGAGACCCAGTACTTC; CDR3 protein: CASSFQIQETQYF
clone size: .; D gene: TRBD2; V gene: TRBV7-2; J gene: TRBJ2-1; CDR3 DNA: TGTGCCAGCAGCGGCATAGCGGGGTACCGCGAGAATGAGCAGTTCTTC; CDR3 protein: CASSGIAGYRENEQFF
clone size: .; D gene: TRBD1; V gene: TRBV6-5; J gene: TRBJ1-5; CDR3 DNA: TGTGCCAGCAGCCCTGACAGGGCTAGCAATCAGCCCCAGCATTTT; CDR3 protein: CASSPDRASNQPQHF
clone size: .; D gene: .; V gene: TRBV19; J gene: TRBJ1-5; CDR3 DNA: TGTGCCAGTATGGCCTGGCGGGGTCTCAATCAGCCCCAGCATTTT; CDR3 protein: CASMAWRGLNQPQHF
clone size: .; D gene: .; V gene: TRBV30; J gene: TRBJ1-6; CDR3 DNA: TGTGCCTGGAGTGTACGTCCGAGCTATAATTCACCCCTCCACTTT; CDR3 protein: CAWSVRPSYNSPLHF
clone size: .; D gene: .; V gene: TRBV5-4; J gene: TRBJ1-2; CDR3 DNA: TGTGCCAGCAGCTCACTAGTTGCGGGGTCGGACGTCGGCTACACCTTC; CDR3 protein: CASSSLVAGSDVGYTF
clone size: .; D gene: .; V gene: TRBV10-3; J gene: TRBJ1-5; CDR3 DNA: TGTGCCATCAGTGAGTCTGGCGGGGCCCAGCATTTT; CDR3 protein: CAISESGGAQHF
clone size: .; D gene: .; V gene: TRBV19; J gene: TRBJ2-1; CDR3 DNA: TGTGCCAGTAGTATTCTCGCTAGCCATGAGCAGTTCTTC; CDR3 protein: CASSILASHEQFF
clone size: .; D gene: .; V gene: TRBV5-8; J gene: TRBJ1-6; CDR3 DNA: TGTGCCAGCAGCGCCGAGGAGGAACCCCTCCACTTT; CDR3 protein: CASSAEEEPLHF
clone size: .; D gene: TRBD2; V gene: TRBV4-1; J gene: TRBJ2-4; CDR3 DNA: TGCGCCAGCAGCCAAGATCTGGGAGCGGGGGGGATTTTAAAAAACATTCAGTACTTC; CDR3 protein: CASSQDLGAGGILKNIQYF